Listed below are T cell receptor beta chains from one sample, sequenced in a study of blood T cell repertoires in COVID-19. The assay was immunoSEQ multiplex PCR, and TCRdb's table has in-frame clones only and misses some. The data show approximately 230,000 clones, approximately 84% seen once. Sequencing used PBMCs or T cells enriched from blood (not recorded which). The receptors derive from a man in his forties or fifties who had recovered from COVID-19. Both conserved end residues are trimmed from each CDR3.

V: TRBV28
length: 15
J: TRBJ2-3
CDR3: ASSTGLAGGPVDTQY

V: TRBV5-4
length: 13
J: TRBJ2-2
CDR3: ASSPTPGITGELF

V: TRBV4-2
length: 14
J: TRBJ1-3
CDR3: ASSQASRFSGNTIY

V: TRBV20-1
length: 8
J: TRBJ2-3
CDR3: NDTGSTQY

V: TRBV15
length: 16
J: TRBJ1-2
CDR3: ATSRDGDRVPIAYGYT

V: TRBV2
length: 12
J: TRBJ2-2
CDR3: ASKGTSNTGELF

V: TRBV5-4
length: 13
J: TRBJ2-5
CDR3: ASSLGQSFRETQY

V: TRBV12-5
length: 15
J: TRBJ2-1
CDR3: ASGLETSGREANEQF

V: TRBV4-2
length: 13
J: TRBJ1-2
CDR3: ASSQDNPGIYGYT

V: TRBV7-2
length: 14
J: TRBJ2-3
CDR3: ASSFGTSPATDTQY

V: TRBV19
length: 11
J: TRBJ2-3
CDR3: ASSMETDDTQY

V: TRBV12-3/TRBV12-4
length: 11
J: TRBJ1-1
CDR3: ASTRTGNTEAF

V: TRBV30
length: 12
J: TRBJ1-3
CDR3: ACVTGGTGNTIY

V: TRBV11-1
length: 12
J: TRBJ1-1
CDR3: ASSLKGANTEAF

V: TRBV7-9
length: 11
J: TRBJ1-2
CDR3: ASSIGTDYGYT

V: TRBV15
length: 11
J: TRBJ1-2
CDR3: ATSRVRDLGYT

V: TRBV3-1/TRBV3-2
length: 11
J: TRBJ1-1
CDR3: ASSHEAGTEAF

V: TRBV30
length: 11
J: TRBJ1-2
CDR3: ASPSIRDYGYT

V: TRBV6-2/TRBV6-3
length: 18
J: TRBJ2-3
CDR3: ASSYSTTGGAVVSTDTQY

V: TRBV9
length: 13
J: TRBJ1-5
CDR3: ASSGGGYSNQPQH

V: TRBV27
length: 13
J: TRBJ1-6
CDR3: ASSFMSSYNSPLH

V: TRBV9
length: 13
J: TRBJ2-1
CDR3: ASSEPSKGLNEQF

V: TRBV4-3
length: 14
J: TRBJ1-6
CDR3: ASSQEGGSGGSPLH

V: TRBV7-2
length: 11
J: TRBJ2-7
CDR3: ASSLSSSYEQY

V: TRBV18
length: 12
J: TRBJ1-2
CDR3: ASSPEQGEYGYT

V: TRBV28
length: 14
J: TRBJ1-5
CDR3: ASSQNRASGNQPQH

V: TRBV9
length: 14
J: TRBJ1-2
CDR3: ASSGGGTPGPYGYT

V: TRBV10-2
length: 15
J: TRBJ1-2
CDR3: ASSESTGTGADYGYT

V: TRBV5-1
length: 9
J: TRBJ2-5
CDR3: ASKGEETQY

V: TRBV18
length: 14
J: TRBJ2-6
CDR3: ASSPAGGSGANVLT

V: TRBV7-8
length: 12
J: TRBJ2-5
CDR3: ASSSSGTRETQY

V: TRBV10-2
length: 19
J: TRBJ1-5
CDR3: ASIIRDRGLTEYFSNQPQH

V: TRBV27
length: 12
J: TRBJ1-2
CDR3: ASSSTGMPYGYT

V: TRBV10-3
length: 11
J: TRBJ1-1
CDR3: ATNDRGNTEAF

V: TRBV21-1
length: 15
J: TRBJ1-6
CDR3: ASSRDRIPIYNSPLH

V: TRBV19
length: 13
J: TRBJ1-1
CDR3: ASSIGDRDNTEAF

V: TRBV10-3
length: 12
J: TRBJ1-2
CDR3: AISDQIGVYGYT

V: TRBV6-5
length: 10
J: TRBJ2-7
CDR3: AGGDGPYEQY

V: TRBV19
length: 15
J: TRBJ2-4
CDR3: ASSIEYRGIAKNIQY

V: TRBV10-3
length: 14
J: TRBJ2-7
CDR3: AISVWKAGGFNEQY

V: TRBV7-8
length: 13
J: TRBJ1-4
CDR3: ASSLETGDREKLF

V: TRBV27
length: 13
J: TRBJ1-5
CDR3: ASRSGQGANQPQH

V: TRBV11-3
length: 12
J: TRBJ2-2
CDR3: ASSESGSTGELF

V: TRBV30
length: 9
J: TRBJ1-2
CDR3: AWSVGGGYT

V: TRBV7-6
length: 13
J: TRBJ2-1
CDR3: ASSSSTGGADEQF

V: TRBV5-1
length: 10
J: TRBJ2-4
CDR3: ASSKTGGDQY